This record concerns one T cell receptor beta chain sequence. The sample belongs to a study of blood T cell repertoires in COVID-19. Study-level background: Spain, Italy and the United States supplied samples that represented acute and convalescent COVID-19. Sources were T cells, B-cell-depleted T cells, or PBMCs; the material itself was cDNA or gDNA.

Germline CDR1 and CDR2: SNHLY and FYNNEI. CDR3 length equals 13 residues. The V end lost 6 bases, the J end lost 5 bases, and 11 bases lay between the germline ends. Clones were read by immunoSEQ multiplex PCR, and TCRdb kept only the in-frame ones, dropping some. Here the sample spans 78,000 or so clones, roughly 82% being singletons. This sequence was found in a man older than 75 with acute or convalescent COVID-19. The sample taken for sequencing was peripheral blood. The V gene is TRBV2, the J gene TRBJ1-5, with D possibly being TRBD1 (6 bases). The CDR3 sequence is CASRPTGYQPQHF. In DNA, the CDR3 is TGTGCCAGCAGGCCCACAGGGTATCAGCCCCAGCATTTT.